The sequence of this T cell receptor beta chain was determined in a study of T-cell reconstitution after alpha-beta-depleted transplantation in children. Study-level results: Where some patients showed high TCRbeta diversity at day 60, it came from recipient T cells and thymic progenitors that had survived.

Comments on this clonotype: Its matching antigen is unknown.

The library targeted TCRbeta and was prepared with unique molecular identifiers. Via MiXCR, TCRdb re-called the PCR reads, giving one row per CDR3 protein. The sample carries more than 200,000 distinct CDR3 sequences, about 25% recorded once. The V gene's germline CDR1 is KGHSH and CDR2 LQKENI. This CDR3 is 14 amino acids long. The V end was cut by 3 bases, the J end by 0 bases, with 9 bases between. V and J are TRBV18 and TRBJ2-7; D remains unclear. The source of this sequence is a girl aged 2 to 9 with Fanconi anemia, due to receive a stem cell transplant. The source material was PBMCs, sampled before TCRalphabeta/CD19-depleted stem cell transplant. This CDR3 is CASSPSQSSYEQYF. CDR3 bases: TGTGCCAGCTCACCTTCCCAGAGCTCCTACGAGCAGTACTTC.